The 11 T cell receptor beta chains in this list originate from one sample, sequenced in a study of T cells in Graves' hyperthyroidism and ophthalmopathy. RNA transcripts served as the template for amplifying TCR beta CDR3 regions. The primer set for the first-round RT-PCR of the TCR CDR3 was HTBI. TCRdb re-called the multiplex PCR reads through MiXCR, storing one row per CDR3 protein. The sample contains fewer than 750,000 distinct CDR3 sequences, roughly 46% of which appear only once. The sample taken for sequencing was peripheral blood or thyroid tissue (not recorded which). The receptors originated from a woman aged 18-35 years with Graves' hyperthyroidism.

This chain uses TRBV11-1 with TRBJ2-3; tentatively, D is TRBD2 (6 bases). The ends were cut back, 0 bases at V and 4 bases at J, with 17 bases in the middle. CDR1 SGHAT and CDR2 FQDESV come from the germline V gene (reference sequence). The CDR3 extends over 17 amino acids. The CDR3 coding sequence is TGTGCCAGCAGCTTAGCGCTTGGTAGCGGTCCATCAGATACGCAGTATTTT. Encoded protein: CASSLALGSGPSDTQYF.

The chain has TRBV29-1 and TRBJ1-5, with TRBD1 as a possible D gene (5 bases). Germline CDR1 reads SQVTM; CDR2 reads ANQGSEA. V gave up 2 bases and J gave up 14 bases, with 22 bases separating them. The CDR3 length is 14 residues. The CDR3 reads CSVEIGTSKYYEHF. DNA of the CDR3: TGCAGCGTTGAAATAGGGACTAGCAAGTACTACGAGCATTTT.

About this clonotype: A much more abundant neighbour one base away suggests this may be a read error. V is TRBV30 and J is TRBJ1-1; D gene unclear. Germline V CDR1 and CDR2: GTSNPN, SVGIG (reference sequence). The length of the CDR3 is 12 residues. The V and J ends lost 3 bases and 6 bases respectively, with 11 bases between them. The chain's CDR3 is CAWRLSLAEAFF. The CDR3 nucleotides are TGTGCCTGGAGGCTCAGTTTAGCTGAAGCTTTCTTT.

As for this clonotype: One end of the junction is discordant with germline, which a read error may explain. This rearrangement joins TRBV10-3 to TRBJ1-1, with a tentative D call TRBD1 (5 bases). CDR1 and CDR2 (germline): ENHRY, SYGVKD. The CDR3 extends over 12 amino acids. CDR3 in amino acids: CASSLREGKAFF. In DNA form, the CDR3 reads TGTGCCAGCAGTTTAAGAGAGGGGAAGGCTTTCTTT.

On this clonotype itself: The junction does not match germline at one end; this may be a read error. The rearrangement joins TRBV20-1 to TRBJ2-5; no firm D call. Germline CDR1 is DFQATT and CDR2 is SNEGSKA (reference sequence). CDR3 size: 9 residues. CDR3 sequence: CSARDLLDF. DNA for the CDR3: TGCAGTGCTAGAGATCTCCTGGACTTC.

This clonotype showed up many times. This sequence joins TRBV24-1 and TRBJ1-2, with a tentative D call TRBD1 (5 bases). Per germline, CDR1 KGHDR and CDR2 SFDVKD. This CDR3 is 15 amino acids long. The ends were cut back, 3 bases at V and 4 bases at J, with 14 bases in the middle. The CDR3 DNA reads TGTGCCACCAGTGATCCAATTCAGGGTATCTATGGCTACACCTTC. Its translation is CATSDPIQGIYGYTF.

This clonotype was seen just once. One end of the junction fails to match germline, which may point to a read error. This rearrangement joins TRBV6-5 to TRBJ1-1, with a possible D match to TRBD1 (6 bases). The CDR3 spans 9 residues. Looked up from germline, CDR1 is MNHEY and CDR2 is SVGAGI. CDR3 loop: CASSQGAFF. CDR3 in DNA: TGCGCCAGCAGTCAGGGGGCTTTCTTT.

CDR3 coding DNA: TGTGCCAGCAGCTTAGGGGCCAGGAGGTACACCTTC. Protein: CASSLGARRYTF. V usage is TRBV7-2 and J usage is TRBJ1-2; D is undetermined. Germline-derived CDR1 and CDR2 are SGHTA and FQGNSA. The V end lost 1 base, the J end lost 11 bases, and 11 bases lay between the germline ends. The CDR3 covers 12 residues. Looking up the rest from reference TRBV7-2 and TRBJ1-2 gives the full variable domain: GAGVSQSPSNKVTEKGKDVELRCDPISGHTALYWYRQSLGQGLEFLIYFQGNSAPDKSGLPSDRFSAERTGGSVSTLTIQRTQQEDSAVYLCASSLGARRYTFGSGTRLTVV.

In its sample, this clonotype was seen once. The chain has TRBV24-1 and TRBJ1-4; possible D gene TRBD1, 5 bases. The CDR3 spans 14 residues. V lost 6 bases, J lost 4 bases, and 11 bases lay in between. The germline V gene has CDR1 KGHDR and CDR2 SFDVKD. In nucleotides, the CDR3 is TGTGCCACCAGTCCGCAGGGAGATAATGAAAAACTGTTTTTT. As protein: CATSPQGDNEKLFF.

In its sample, this clonotype was seen many times. The chain uses TRBV6-5 and TRBJ2-6; the D is unclear. Trimming took off 7 bases at V and 1 base at J, with 20 bases between the two ends. This CDR3 is 18 amino acids long. Germline values: CDR1 MNHEY, CDR2 SVGAGI. The CDR3 spells CASNPTRNYLSGANVLTF. The CDR3, as DNA: TGTGCCAGCAATCCGACAAGGAATTACCTTTCTGGGGCCAACGTCCTGACTTTC.

This clonotype was seen more than once but under ten times. CDR3 loop: CAWSVERERYEQYF. DNA of the CDR3: TGTGCCTGGAGTGTAGAGCGGGAGCGGTACGAGCAGTACTTC. The chain is built from TRBV30 and TRBJ2-7, with 8 bases fitting TRBD2. CDR1 is GTSNPN and CDR2 is SVGIG in the germline V gene (reference sequence). The ends lost 0 bases at V and 4 bases at J; junction bases unmatched: 5. The CDR3 has 14 amino acids.